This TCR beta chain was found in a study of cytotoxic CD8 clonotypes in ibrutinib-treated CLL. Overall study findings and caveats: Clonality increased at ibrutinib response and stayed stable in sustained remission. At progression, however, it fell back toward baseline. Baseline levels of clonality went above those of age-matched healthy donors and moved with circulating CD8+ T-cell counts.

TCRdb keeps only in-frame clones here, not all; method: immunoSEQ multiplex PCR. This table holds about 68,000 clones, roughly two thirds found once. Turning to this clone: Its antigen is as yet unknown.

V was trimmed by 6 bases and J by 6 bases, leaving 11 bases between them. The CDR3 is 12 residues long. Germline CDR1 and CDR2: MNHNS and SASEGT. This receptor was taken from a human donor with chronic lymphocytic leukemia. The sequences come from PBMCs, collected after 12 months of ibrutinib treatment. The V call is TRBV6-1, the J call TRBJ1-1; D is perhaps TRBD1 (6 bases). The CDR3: CASRRQVSEAFF. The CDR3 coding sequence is TGTGCCAGCAGGAGACAGGTATCTGAAGCTTTCTTT.